This T cell receptor (beta chain) comes out of a study of cytomegalovirus exposure and HLA in healthy donors. V trimming: 0 bases; J trimming: 1 base; junction bases outside the gene matches: 3. The CDR3 spans 15 residues. Germline V lookup: CDR1 SGHRS, CDR2 YFSETQ. This PCR relied on a set of 60 Vbeta primers and 13 Jbeta primers. Profiling relied on immunoSEQ multiplex PCR, and the TCRdb table lists in-frame clones only, not all of them. The table lists around 130,000 clones, just under 75% of them singletons, with 5.5% to 8.5% in the top ten. The source is a man between 40 and 49 years old in good health and CMV-seropositive. Source material: PBMCs. The V and J genes are TRBV5-1 and TRBJ2-5; 7 nucleotides match TRBD2. For the CDR3, the DNA is TGCGCCAGCAGCTTGGGAGGCGGGGGCCAAGAGACCCAGTACTTC. Protein sequence: CASSLGGGGQETQYF.